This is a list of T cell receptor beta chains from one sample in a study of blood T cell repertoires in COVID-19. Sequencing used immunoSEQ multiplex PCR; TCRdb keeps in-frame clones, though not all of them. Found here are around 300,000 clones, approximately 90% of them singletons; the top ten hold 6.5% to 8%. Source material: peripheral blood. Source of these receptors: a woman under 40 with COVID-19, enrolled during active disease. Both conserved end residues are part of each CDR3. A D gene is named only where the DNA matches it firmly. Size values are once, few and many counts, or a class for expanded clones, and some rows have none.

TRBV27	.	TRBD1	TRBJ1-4	CASSRTGRGEKLFF	TGTGCCAGCAGCCGGACAGGGAGGGGGGAAAAACTGTTTTTT
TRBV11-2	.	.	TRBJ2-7	CASSLEGALSYEQYF	TGTGCCAGCAGCTTAGAGGGGGCCCTTTCCTACGAGCAGTACTTC
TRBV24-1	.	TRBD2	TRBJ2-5	CATSDFGLAGDLKTQYF	TGTGCCACCAGTGATTTCGGACTAGCGGGAGACTTGAAGACCCAGTACTTC
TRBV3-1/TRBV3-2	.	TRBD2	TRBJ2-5	CASSPYLAGVDLETQYF	TGTGCCAGCAGCCCCTACCTAGCGGGAGTCGACTTGGAGACCCAGTACTTC
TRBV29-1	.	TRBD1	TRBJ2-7	CSVAPTGGLYEQYF	TGCAGCGTTGCCCCGACAGGGGGCCTCTACGAGCAGTACTTC
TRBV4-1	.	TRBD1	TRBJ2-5	CASSHPGQGETQYF	TGCGCCAGCAGCCACCCCGGACAGGGAGAGACCCAGTACTTC
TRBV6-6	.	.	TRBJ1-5	CASSYSRLVSNQPQHF	TGTGCCAGCAGTTACTCTCGGTTGGTAAGCAATCAGCCCCAGCATTTT
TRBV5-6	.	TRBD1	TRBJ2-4	CASSILGQGPNIQYF	TGTGCCAGCAGCATATTAGGACAGGGTCCGAACATTCAGTACTTC
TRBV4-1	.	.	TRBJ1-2	CASSQVGQAFYGYTF	TGCGCCAGCAGCCAAGTTGGGCAGGCCTTCTATGGCTACACCTTC
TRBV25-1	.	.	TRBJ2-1	CASQRHGSNEQFF	TGTGCCAGCCAACGACACGGGAGCAATGAGCAGTTCTTC
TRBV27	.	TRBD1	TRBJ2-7	CASSPDRGRHEQYF	TGTGCCAGCAGTCCCGACAGGGGGCGCCACGAGCAGTACTTC
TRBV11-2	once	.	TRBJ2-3	CASSPPGTTDTQYF	TGTGCCAGCAGCCCCCCGGGAACCACAGATACGCAGTATTTT
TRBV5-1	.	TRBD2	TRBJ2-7	CASSLATSGRDEQYF	TGCGCCAGCAGCTTGGCGACTAGCGGGAGAGACGAGCAGTACTTC
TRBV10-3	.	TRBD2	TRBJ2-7	CAIRRLAGSYEQYF	TGTGCCATCAGGCGACTAGCGGGCTCCTACGAGCAGTACTTC
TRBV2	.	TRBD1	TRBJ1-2	CAIHDRGRSYGYTF	TGTGCCATACACGACAGGGGGCGATCCTATGGCTACACCTTC
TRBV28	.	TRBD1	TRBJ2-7	CASSFRPGQPSYEQYF	TGTGCCAGCAGTTTTAGGCCGGGACAGCCGTCCTACGAGCAGTACTTC
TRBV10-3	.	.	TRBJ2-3	CAISEEVGDTQYF	TGTGCCATCAGTGAGGAGGTTGGAGATACGCAGTATTTT
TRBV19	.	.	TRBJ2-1	CASSWDWYNEQFF	TGTGCCAGTAGTTGGGACTGGTACAATGAGCAGTTCTTC
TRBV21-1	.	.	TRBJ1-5	CASSKGTGGSQPQHF	TGTGCCAGCAGTAAAGGAACAGGGGGCAGTCAGCCCCAGCATTTT
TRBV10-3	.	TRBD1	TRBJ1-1	CAISEPDRGRNTEAFF	TGTGCCATCAGTGAGCCGGACAGGGGGCGAAACACTGAAGCTTTCTTT
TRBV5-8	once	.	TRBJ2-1	CASSQQSSYNEQFF	TGTGCCAGCAGCCAACAGAGCTCCTACAATGAGCAGTTCTTC
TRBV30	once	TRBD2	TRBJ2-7	CAWMGGALHEQYF	TGTGCCTGGATGGGAGGGGCTCTCCACGAGCAGTACTTC
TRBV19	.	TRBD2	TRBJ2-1	CASSMQPLAGVVDEQFF	TGTGCCAGTAGTATGCAACCCCTAGCGGGAGTAGTGGATGAGCAGTTCTTC
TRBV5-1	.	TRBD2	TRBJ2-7	CASSSGLAAITYEQYF	TGCGCCAGCAGCTCGGGACTAGCGGCCATCACCTACGAGCAGTACTTC
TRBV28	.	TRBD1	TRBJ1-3	CASSQPYGQDQNTIYF	TGTGCCAGCAGCCAACCCTACGGACAGGACCAAAACACCATATATTTT
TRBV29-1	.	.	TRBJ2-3	CSAPLGSSPDTQYF	TGCAGCGCCCCTCTGGGTTCTAGCCCAGATACGCAGTATTTT
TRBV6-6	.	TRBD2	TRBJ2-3	CASSTKLAGGTDTQYF	TGTGCCAGCAGTACCAAACTAGCGGGAGGCACAGATACGCAGTATTTT
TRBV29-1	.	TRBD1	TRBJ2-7	CSVLLGQTYEQYF	TGCAGCGTTCTATTGGGACAGACCTACGAGCAGTACTTC
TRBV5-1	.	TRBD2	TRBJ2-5	CASSMTSGKETQYF	TGCGCCAGCAGCATGACTAGCGGGAAAGAGACCCAGTACTTC
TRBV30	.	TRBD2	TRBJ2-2	CAWSPASGGELFF	TGTGCCTGGAGTCCGGCTAGCGGCGGGGAGCTGTTTTTT
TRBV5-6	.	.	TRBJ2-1	CASSRTRDRHNEQFF	TGTGCCAGCAGCAGGACGAGGGATCGGCACAATGAGCAGTTCTTC
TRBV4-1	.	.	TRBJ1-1	CASSPRYPGVTEAFF	TGCGCCAGCAGCCCAAGATATCCAGGGGTAACTGAAGCTTTCTTT
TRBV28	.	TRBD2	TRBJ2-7	CASSLSGAPTFYEQYF	TGTGCCAGCAGTTTAAGCGGGGCACCCACCTTCTACGAGCAGTACTTC
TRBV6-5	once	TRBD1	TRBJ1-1	CASSSLTGRNTEAFF	TGTGCCAGCAGTTCTTTGACAGGGAGGAACACTGAAGCTTTCTTT
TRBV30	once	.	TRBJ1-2	CAWMYRTDYGYTF	TGTGCCTGGATGTACAGAACTGACTATGGCTACACCTTC
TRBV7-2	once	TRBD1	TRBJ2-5	CASSLQGAETQYF	TGTGCCAGCAGCCTACAGGGGGCAGAGACCCAGTACTTC
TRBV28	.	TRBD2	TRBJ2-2	CASRPITPSSGRARTGELFF	TGTGCCAGCAGACCTATAACCCCCTCTAGCGGGAGGGCCCGCACCGGGGAGCTGTTTTTT
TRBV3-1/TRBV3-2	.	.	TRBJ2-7	CASSQSPGLSSYEQYF	TGTGCCAGCAGCCAATCACCGGGACTCTCCTCCTACGAGCAGTACTTC
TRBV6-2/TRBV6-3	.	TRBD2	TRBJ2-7	CASSYSATSGNHEQYF	TGTGCCAGCAGTTATTCGGCGACTAGCGGGAACCACGAGCAGTACTTC
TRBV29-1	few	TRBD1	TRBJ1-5	CSAGQGTNQPQHF	TGCAGCGCGGGACAGGGAACTAATCAGCCCCAGCATTTT
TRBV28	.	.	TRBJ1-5	CASSLGGGFNQPQHF	TGTGCCAGCAGTTTAGGGGGAGGCTTCAATCAGCCCCAGCATTTT
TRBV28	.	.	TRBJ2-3	CASSLSRGADTQYF	TGTGCCAGCAGTTTGTCCAGGGGGGCAGATACGCAGTATTTT
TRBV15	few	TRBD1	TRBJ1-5	CATSTSTGGGNQPQHF	TGTGCCACCAGCACGTCGACAGGGGGCGGCAATCAGCCCCAGCATTTT